The 16 T cell receptor beta chains reported below all come from one sample, sequenced in a study of shared clonotypes between healthy human individuals. The naive CD8 population came from CD45RO-negative cells selected for CCR7, without terminally differentiated effector memory CD45RA+ cells. Profiled with immunoSEQ multiplex PCR; TCRdb holds only in-frame clones, not every one. The data hold around 2.1 million clones, with approximately 94% observed a single time. What was sequenced was naive CD8+ T cells from PBMCs. Receptors were obtained from a man younger than 30 in good health. Some clones in this sample may be carry-over from other donors' samples.

This clone was counted only a few times. The sample carries other DNA sequences with the same CDR3. The gene calls are TRBV4-1 and TRBJ1-1; D not certain. Trimming shortened V by 3 bases and J by 3 bases, and 2 bases separated the two germline ends. Germline V lookup: CDR1 MGHRA, CDR2 YSYEKL. CDR3 size: 11 residues. CDR3 sequence (DNA): TGCGCCAGCAGCCAGGACACTGAAGCTTTCTTT. It is translated as CASSQDTEAFF.

V gene TRBV5-5 combines with J gene TRBJ2-2, with 8 positions matching TRBD1. The V gene end was trimmed by 9 bases and the J gene end by 3 bases; junction bases not matched to a gene: 4. From germline, CDR1 is SGHKS and CDR2 YYEKEE (reference sequence). This CDR3 has 13 residues. CDR3 DNA: TGTGCCACCCAGGGGGCGGACACCGGGGAGCTGTTTTTT. Translation gives CATQGADTGELFF.

The J gene is TRBJ1-3, the V gene TRBV28, with 7 bases aligning to TRBD1. The CDR3 is 15 amino acids. Germline lookup yields CDR1 MDHEN and CDR2 SYDVKM. The ends lost 3 bases at V and 0 bases at J; junction bases unmatched: 2. As DNA, the CDR3 is TGTGCCAGCAGTTTGGGACAGTACTCTGGAAACACCATATATTTT. It encodes CASSLGQYSGNTIYF.

This chain joins TRBV10-3 and TRBJ1-1, with D hard to call. Germline loops: CDR1 ENHRY, CDR2 SYGVKD. The CDR3 sequence is 15 residues long. The V gene lost 6 bases and the J gene lost 5 bases, with 19 bases spanning the gap. The DNA for the CDR3 is TGTGCCATCAGGCCCGTCCTGGATGATGGGACTGAAGCTTTCTTT. This sequence encodes CAIRPVLDDGTEAFF.

This clone was seen just once. The genes are TRBV15 and TRBJ1-2; D remains unclear. The CDR3 loop spans 15 amino acids. The V gene's germline CDR1 is LNHNV and CDR2 YYDKDF (reference sequence). The V end was cut by 5 bases, the J end by 7 bases, with 20 bases between. CDR3: CATSRHEGRSGGYTF. The CDR3 nucleotides read TGTGCCACCAGCCGCCACGAAGGACGCTCGGGTGGCTACACCTTC.

This chain links TRBV4-2 with TRBJ1-5; no firm D call. Trimming cost V 1 base and J 6 bases, with 7 bases left between them. This CDR3 has 13 residues. From germline, CDR1 is LGHNA and CDR2 YNFKEQ. In nucleotides, the CDR3 is TGTGCCAGCAGCCAAGGAGGGAGTCAGCCCCAGCATTTT. Residues: CASSQGGSQPQHF.

The rearrangement uses TRBV6-5 and TRBJ2-7; the D gene is possibly TRBD2 (6 bases). This CDR3 region has 14 residues. Trimming cost V 0 bases and J 3 bases, with 9 bases left between them. The germline CDR1 and CDR2 sequences are MNHEY and SVGAGI. CDR3 residues: CASSYSGSFYEQYF. CDR3 bases: TGTGCCAGCAGTTACTCCGGGAGCTTCTACGAGCAGTACTTC.

The sample holds one count of this clone. The chain has TRBV27 and TRBJ2-7; TRBD2 agrees at 13 bases. The CDR3 covers 16 residues. Germline V CDR1 and CDR2: MNHEY, SMNVEV (reference sequence). V lost 3 bases to trimming and J lost 0 bases; unmatched junction nucleotides: 2. The CDR3 sequence is CASSLGTSGDSYEQYF. CDR3 DNA: TGTGCCAGCAGTTTGGGGACTAGCGGGGACTCCTACGAGCAGTACTTC.

This chain links TRBV28 with TRBJ2-2; D is undetermined. Between the trimmed V and J ends, which lost 3 bases and 0 bases, there was a span of 5 bases. Germline CDR1 MDHEN, CDR2 SYDVKM. This CDR3 region has 14 residues. CDR3 nucleotides: TGTGCCAGCAGTTTTCGTCCGAACACCGGGGAGCTGTTTTTT. Its translation: CASSFRPNTGELFF.

The rearrangement joins TRBV11-2 to TRBJ2-1, with 8 bases aligning to TRBD2. The J segment lost 7 bases and the V segment lost 5 bases, leaving 10 bases of the junction unmatched. The V gene's germline CDR1 is SGHAT and CDR2 FQNNGV. This CDR3 is built from 15 residues. DNA for the CDR3: TGTGCCAGCAGCCCGAGGACTAGCCTTGTGAATGAGCAGTTCTTC. Protein product: CASSPRTSLVNEQFF.

The genes are TRBV7-9 and TRBJ2-7; possibly TRBD2 for D (6 bases). The germline CDR1 and CDR2 sequences are SEHNR and FQNEAQ (reference sequence). The CDR3 covers 12 residues. Trimming removed 7 bases from V and 7 bases from J, with 14 bases in between. In nucleotides, the CDR3 is TGTGCCAGCAACCCCGGGGGTTCGGAGCAGTACTTC. Encoded protein: CASNPGGSEQYF.

The V gene is TRBV11-2, the J gene TRBJ1-2; no clear D gene. This CDR3 comprises 14 residues. Germline values: CDR1 SGHAT, CDR2 FQNNGV. V shed 3 bases and J shed 0 bases, with 8 bases lying between them. The CDR3 nucleotides are TGTGCCAGCAGCTTTGGAGGTTCTAACTATGGCTACACCTTC. This gives the protein CASSFGGSNYGYTF.

The count of this clone is one. The chain combines TRBV2 with TRBJ2-3; 9 nucleotides align to TRBD1. V lost 6 bases and J lost 5; bases outside the gene matches: 9. This CDR3 comprises 15 residues. In germline, CDR1 is SNHLY, CDR2 FYNNEI. The CDR3 bases are TGTGCCAGCAGGATCGGGACAGGGTTTTTAGATACGCAGTATTTT. This encodes CASRIGTGFLDTQYF.

This chain connects TRBV2 to TRBJ1-5; D gene uncertain. The V end lost 2 bases, the J end lost 6 bases, and 23 bases lay between the germline ends. Germline lookup yields CDR1 SNHLY and CDR2 FYNNEI. The CDR3 runs to 18 residues. The CDR3 sequence is CASSEPTQRQGLRQPQHF. The CDR3 bases are TGTGCCAGCAGTGAACCGACGCAGAGACAAGGCCTACGTCAGCCCCAGCATTTT.

In nucleotides, the CDR3 is TGTGCCAGCAATCACATCCTGACTAGCGGGAGAACAGATACGCAGTATTTT. This encodes CASNHILTSGRTDTQYF. The V call is TRBV19, the J call TRBJ2-3; 12 bases are a match to TRBD2. Trimming took 9 bases from V and 3 from J; bases not matched to a gene: 13. Germline lookup yields CDR1 LNHDA and CDR2 SQIVND (reference sequence). This CDR3 region has 17 residues.

V gene TRBV4-1 combines with J gene TRBJ2-5, with D maybe TRBD2 (6 bases). Judging by the DNA end, TRBJ2-7 fits better; the J call may be wrong. Germline loops: CDR1 MGHRA, CDR2 YSYEKL. This CDR3 is built from 15 residues. Written as DNA, the CDR3 is TGCGCCAGCAGCCAAGGGGACTCTCCCCGGTACGAGCAGTACTTC. This translates into CASSQGDSPRYEQYF.